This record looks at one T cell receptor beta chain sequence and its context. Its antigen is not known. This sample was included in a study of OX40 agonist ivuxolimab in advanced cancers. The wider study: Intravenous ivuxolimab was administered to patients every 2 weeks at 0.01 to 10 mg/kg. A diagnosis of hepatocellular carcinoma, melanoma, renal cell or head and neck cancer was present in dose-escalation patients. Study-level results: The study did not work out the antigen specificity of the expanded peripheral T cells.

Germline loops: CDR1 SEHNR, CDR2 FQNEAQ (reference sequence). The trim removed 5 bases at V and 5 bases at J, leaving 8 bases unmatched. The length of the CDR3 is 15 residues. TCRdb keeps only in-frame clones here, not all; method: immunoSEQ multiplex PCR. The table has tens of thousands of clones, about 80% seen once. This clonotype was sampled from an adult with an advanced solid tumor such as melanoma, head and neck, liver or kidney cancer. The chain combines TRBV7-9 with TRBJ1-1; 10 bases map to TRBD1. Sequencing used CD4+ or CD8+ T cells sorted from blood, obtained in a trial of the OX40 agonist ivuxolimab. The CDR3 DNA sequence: TGTGCCAGCAGCCAGGAGACAGGGGGCCTAACTGAAGCTTTCTTT. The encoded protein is CASSQETGGLTEAFF. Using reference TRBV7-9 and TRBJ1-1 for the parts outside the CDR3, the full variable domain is DTGVSQNPRHKITKRGQNVTFRCDPISEHNRLYWYRQTLGQGPEFLTYFQNEAQLEKSRLLSDRFSAERPKGSFSTLEIQRTEQGDSAMYLCASSQETGGLTEAFFGQGTRLTVV.